Only a few counts were recorded for the clone carrying this TCR beta chain. Its antigen is currently unknown. A sample-barcoded 5' primer and a J-beta primer mix were used in a second PCR of about 7 to 11 cycles. Every cDNA molecule carried a tag from a template-switch adaptor bearing 12 random nucleotides. TCRdb recomputed calls from the 5' RACE reads with MiXCR, one row per CDR3 protein. The data hold hundreds of thousands of distinct CDR3 sequences, with approximately 49% observed a single time. The germline gives CDR1 SGHVS, CDR2 FQNEAQ. The CDR3 length is 18 residues. V lost 5 bases, J lost 1 base, and 9 bases stayed unmatched. The sample originates from a study of blood T cells in healthy people across ages. Overall study results and limits: A roughly linear fall in TCR beta diversity per million T cells was seen with increasing age.

The sequence was collected from a man aged 25 to 40 in good health. The specimen sequenced was blood. V is TRBV7-8 and J is TRBJ2-5; 14 bases line up with TRBD2. As DNA, the CDR3 is TGTGCCAGCAGCGCGACTAGCGGGGGGGCTCGATCCCAAGAGACCCAGTACTTC. It is translated as CASSATSGGARSQETQYF.